These T cell receptor beta chains were read from a single sample in a study of siplizumab effects on memory and regulatory T cells. Libraries were prepared by immunoSEQ multiplex PCR; TCRdb keeps only in-frame clonotypes and omits some of them. The table includes some 70,000 clones, over 80% detected once. The source material was Tregs sorted from blood. The receptors were sampled from a human donor in good health. CDR3s include the opening cysteine and the closing phenylalanine or tryptophan. A D gene is named only where the DNA matches it firmly. Not every row has a clone size; where given, it reads once, few, many or a size class.

.,TRBV7-6,.,TRBJ2-7,TGTGCCAGCAGCCTTAGGCCGGGGACATCCTACGAGCAGTACTTC,CASSLRPGTSYEQYF
.,TRBV25-1,.,TRBJ1-1,TGTGCCAGCAGCCAAAGGGGGAGGGTTACAGAAGCTTTCTTT,CASSQRGRVTEAFF
TRBD2,TRBV11-2,.,TRBJ2-3,TGTGCCAGCAGCTTTTCTAGCGGGGGCACGAGCACAGATACGCAGTATTTT,CASSFSSGGTSTDTQYF
TRBD2,TRBV5-1,.,TRBJ2-7,TGCGCCAGCAGCTTTACTAGCGGATACGAGCAGTACTTC,CASSFTSGYEQYF
TRBD1,TRBV30,once,TRBJ2-6,TGTGCCTGGAGTCAAGGGACAGCTGGGGCCAACGTCCTGACTTTC,CAWSQGTAGANVLTF
.,TRBV6-5,.,TRBJ1-5,TGTGCCAGCAGTTACGGCCGTGGCAATCAGCCCCAGCATTTT,CASSYGRGNQPQHF
TRBD1,TRBV6-6,.,TRBJ2-3,TGTGCCAGCAGTCGGGGACAGGGGGGATCAGATACGCAGTATTTT,CASSRGQGGSDTQYF
.,TRBV18,.,TRBJ2-7,TGTGCCAGCTCACCTTTGACGGGAAGCAGCTCCTACGAGCAGTACTTC,CASSPLTGSSSYEQYF
TRBD1,TRBV7-6,.,TRBJ2-1,TGTGCCAGCAGCTTAACGGACAGGGGAAATGAGCAGTTCTTC,CASSLTDRGNEQFF
.,TRBV30,.,TRBJ2-7,TGTGCCTGGAGTACAGGCCACTCCTACGAGCAGTACTTC,CAWSTGHSYEQYF
.,TRBV29-1,.,TRBJ1-2,TGCAGCGTTGGGACGGCAAACTATGGCTACACCTTC,CSVGTANYGYTF
.,TRBV20-1,.,TRBJ1-2,TGCAGTGCTAGAGACAACTATGGCTACACCTTC,CSARDNYGYTF
.,TRBV5-1,.,TRBJ2-2,TGCGCCAGCAGGGCTGCGAACACCGGGGAGCTGTTTTTT,CASRAANTGELFF
TRBD2,TRBV19,once,TRBJ2-6,TGTGCCAGTAGTGCTTTACCGGGGGGTAGCTCTGGGGCCAACGTCCTGACTTTC,CASSALPGGSSGANVLTF
TRBD2,TRBV7-9,.,TRBJ2-5,TGTGCCAGCAGCACGGGACTAGCGGGAGGGCGGCAAGAGACCCAGTACTTC,CASSTGLAGGRQETQYF
TRBD2,TRBV10-3,.,TRBJ2-7,TGTGCCATCAGTCTTAGCGGGAGGCTCCACCGGGAGCAGTACTTC,CAISLSGRLHREQYF
.,TRBV29-1,.,TRBJ1-1,TGCAGCGTTATCCCCCATCCCCTTGGGACTGAAGCTTTCTTT,CSVIPHPLGTEAFF
TRBD2,TRBV2,.,TRBJ2-7,TGTGCCAGCAGCGCGACTAGCGGGTCCTACGAGCAGTACTTC,CASSATSGSYEQYF
TRBD2,TRBV9,.,TRBJ2-3,TGTGCCAGCAGCGTAGGGGTTAGCGGGATTACAGATACGCAGTATTTT,CASSVGVSGITDTQYF
.,TRBV19,.,TRBJ2-1,TGTGCCAGTAGCCCTGGGATTGCGGTAACTGATGAGCAGTTCTTC,CASSPGIAVTDEQFF
.,TRBV6-5,.,TRBJ2-1,TGTGCCAGCGGTGAGCTGTCCCATGAGCAGTTCTTC,CASGELSHEQFF
.,TRBV5-6,.,TRBJ2-2,TGTGCCAGCACCTCAGGCGGGGAGCTGTTTTTT,CASTSGGELFF
TRBD2,TRBV7-2,.,TRBJ2-3,TGTGCCAGCAGCTTGCGACTAGCGGGAGCTCCAGATACGCAGTATTTT,CASSLRLAGAPDTQYF
.,TRBV6-6,.,TRBJ1-2,TGTGCCAGCAGTTACTCGGTCAAGGGCTATGGCTACACCTTC,CASSYSVKGYGYTF
.,TRBV6-5,.,TRBJ2-7,TGTGCCAGCAGTTACACCGGACAGTTTTCCTACGAGCAGTACTTC,CASSYTGQFSYEQYF
TRBD2,TRBV2,once,TRBJ2-5,TGTGCCAGCAGTTCATACGGGAGGGCCGTTGGAGAGACCCAGTACTTC,CASSSYGRAVGETQYF
.,TRBV19,.,TRBJ1-5,TGTGCCATAGGGACATTGAGCAATCAGCCCCAGCATTTT,CAIGTLSNQPQHF
.,TRBV5-1,.,TRBJ2-1,TGCGCCAGCAGCTTGGTACAGAATGAGCAGTTCTTC,CASSLVQNEQFF
.,TRBV10-3,.,TRBJ1-6,TGTGCCATCGGGAATTCACCCCTCCACTTT,CAIGNSPLHF
TRBD1,TRBV28,.,TRBJ2-7,TGTGCCAGCAAAGCCGGGACAGGGTGGGTATACGAGCAGTACTTC,CASKAGTGWVYEQYF
.,TRBV5-5,once,TRBJ1-2,TGTGCCAGCAGCCCGAGGGGGGCTGGCTACACCTTC,CASSPRGAGYTF
.,TRBV19,.,TRBJ1-3,TGTGCCAGTAGTATATGGAGGGGACTAACGGGAAACACCATATATTTT,CASSIWRGLTGNTIYF
TRBD2,TRBV5-1,.,TRBJ2-5,TGCGCCAGCAGCACATCGCTAGCGGGAGTTTTTGAGACCCAGTACTTC,CASSTSLAGVFETQYF
.,TRBV7-2,few,TRBJ2-7,TGTGCCAGCAGCTCGGCAGGGAGGTACGAGCAGTACTTC,CASSSAGRYEQYF
.,TRBV27,.,TRBJ2-3,TGTGCCAGCAGAAGACAGAGCACAGATACGCAGTATTTT,CASRRQSTDTQYF
.,TRBV19,.,TRBJ2-2,TGTGCCAGTAGTCCCAGGGACACCGGGGAGCTGTTTTTT,CASSPRDTGELFF
TRBD1,TRBV10-3,.,TRBJ2-2,TGTGCCATAAGTCCAGGGGGCCAAAACACCGGGGAGCTGTTTTTT,CAISPGGQNTGELFF
.,TRBV19,.,TRBJ1-5,TGTGCCAGTACTCAGGGGCCGCTAGTGTCGACGACTAATCAGCCCCAGCATTTT,CASTQGPLVSTTNQPQHF
.,TRBV5-1,.,TRBJ1-4,TGCGCCAGCAGCTTGGCTTCAGGAGTTGAAAAACTGTTTTTT,CASSLASGVEKLFF
TRBD2,TRBV10-2,.,TRBJ2-1,TGCGCCAGCCACTCTAGCGGTCCTAGCTCCTACAATGAGCAGTTCTTC,CASHSSGPSSYNEQFF
.,TRBV18,once,TRBJ2-7,TGTGCCAGCTCACTCGGAAGTCCCCCTGGAGGCGAGCAGTACTTC,CASSLGSPPGGEQYF
TRBD2,TRBV5-4,few,TRBJ2-5,TGTGCCAGCAGCCTTGGACTAGCGGGAGGGTTACAAGAGACCCAGTACTTC,CASSLGLAGGLQETQYF
.,TRBV5-1,.,TRBJ2-5,TGCGCCAGCAGCCAGCGTCCGGGAGCGGAGACCCAGTACTTC,CASSQRPGAETQYF
.,TRBV27,once,TRBJ1-2,TGTGCCAGCAGTTTAAGGGCTCCCTATAACTATGGCTACACCTTC,CASSLRAPYNYGYTF
.,TRBV5-1,few,TRBJ2-2,TGCGCCAGCAGCTTGGATCGGAGGGGCGGGGAGCTGTTTTTT,CASSLDRRGGELFF
.,TRBV4-1,few,TRBJ1-1,TGCGCCAGCAGCCAAGTTCGGACCGGGACCAAGGACACTGAAGCTTTCTTT,CASSQVRTGTKDTEAFF
.,TRBV4-3,.,TRBJ2-1,TGCGCCAGCAGCCAACTCATGGAGACTGGCTACAATGAGCAGTTCTTC,CASSQLMETGYNEQFF
TRBD1,TRBV28,.,TRBJ2-7,TGTGCCAGCACCTCGGGACAGGGGGCTAACGAGCAGTACTTC,CASTSGQGANEQYF
.,TRBV2,.,TRBJ2-3,TGTGCCAGCAGTGAAGGGCTAGCGCTCCGGGGTACGCAGTATTTT,CASSEGLALRGTQYF
TRBD2,TRBV15,.,TRBJ2-5,TGTGCCACCAGCAGAGGGACTAGCGGGGGGGAGACCCAGTACTTC,CATSRGTSGGETQYF
.,TRBV28,.,TRBJ1-5,TGTGCCAGCACCATCACAGGGCGCGGTCAGCCCCAGCATTTT,CASTITGRGQPQHF
.,TRBV27,.,TRBJ2-7,TGTGCCAGCAGTTCTCACTACGAGCAGTACTTC,CASSSHYEQYF
TRBD1,TRBV29-1,.,TRBJ2-3,TGCAGCGTTGGTGGGACAGGGGGGCGGACAGATACGCAGTATTTT,CSVGGTGGRTDTQYF
.,TRBV11-2,few,TRBJ2-7,TGTGCCAGCAGCTTAGATCACGGGACAACCTACGAGCAGTACTTC,CASSLDHGTTYEQYF